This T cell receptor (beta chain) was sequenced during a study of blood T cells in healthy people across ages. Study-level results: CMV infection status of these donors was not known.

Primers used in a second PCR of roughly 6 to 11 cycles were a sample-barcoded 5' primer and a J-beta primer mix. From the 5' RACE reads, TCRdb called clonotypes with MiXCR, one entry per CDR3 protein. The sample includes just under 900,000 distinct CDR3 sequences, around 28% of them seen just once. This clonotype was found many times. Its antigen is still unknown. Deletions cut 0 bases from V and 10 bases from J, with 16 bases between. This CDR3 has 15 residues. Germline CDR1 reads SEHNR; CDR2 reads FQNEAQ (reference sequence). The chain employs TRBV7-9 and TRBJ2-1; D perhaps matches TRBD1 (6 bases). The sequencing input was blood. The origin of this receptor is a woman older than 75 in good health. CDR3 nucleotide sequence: TGTGCCAGCAGCTTAGCGAGGGCAGGGGTAGGGGAGCAGTTCTTC. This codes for CASSLARAGVGEQFF.